This T cell receptor beta chain stems from a study of blood T cell repertoires in COVID-19. In the study overall: The cDNA or gDNA used as material had been derived from T cells, B-cell-depleted T cells, or PBMCs.

Generated by immunoSEQ multiplex PCR, the TCRdb table keeps only in-frame clones and is missing some. The data show more than 95,000 clones, about 85% seen once. Trimming removed 6 bases at V and 6 bases at J, with 11 bases between. There are 13 residues in the CDR3. The sequence was collected from a man over 45 in a cohort sampled during active COVID-19. Material for sequencing was peripheral blood. The rearrangement uses TRBV12-3 or TRBV12-4 and TRBJ2-2; a possible D gene is TRBD1 (5 bases). CDR3 coding DNA: TGTGCCAGCAGCGCAGGGTTGCCCGGGGAGCTGTTTTTT. Residues: CASSAGLPGELFF.